The 25 T cell receptor beta chains below were found in one sample sequenced in a study of OX40 agonist ivuxolimab in advanced cancers. Generated by immunoSEQ multiplex PCR, the TCRdb table keeps only in-frame clones and is missing some. The top ten hold around 0.88% of the sample, which has about 82,000 clones, over 80% seen once. The material was CD4+ or CD8+ T cells sorted from blood, obtained in a trial of the OX40 agonist ivuxolimab. All receptors derive from an adult with an advanced solid tumor such as melanoma, head and neck, liver or kidney cancer.

This chain uses TRBV18 with TRBJ2-1, with 9 nucleotides matching TRBD1. Germline assignment: CDR1 KGHSH and CDR2 LQKENI. V trimming: 6 bases; J trimming: 2 bases; junction bases outside the gene matches: 8. The CDR3 sequence is 16 residues long. The CDR3 bases are TGTGCCAGCTCCCCAGAGGGGACAGGGACCTACAATGAGCAGTTCTTC. Its translation: CASSPEGTGTYNEQFF. Full variable domain (rest looked up from reference TRBV18 and TRBJ2-1): NAGVMQNPRHLVRRRGQEARLRCSPMKGHSHVYWYRQLPEEGLKFMVYLQKENIIDESGMPKERFSAEFPKEGPSILRIQQVVRGDSAAYFCASSPEGTGTYNEQFFGPGTRLTVL.

The chain carries TRBV7-6 and TRBJ2-5; possible D gene TRBD1, 5 bases. The last part of the DNA fits TRBJ2-7 better; the J call may be wrong. The CDR3 covers 19 residues. Germline CDR1 reads SGHVS; CDR2 reads FNYEAQ. The CDR3 nucleotides read TGTGCCAGCAGCTCGCGTGGTCAGGGTAATTTGCGGCTGGGGTACGAGCAGTACTTC. The encoded protein is CASSSRGQGNLRLGYEQYF.

The V and J genes are TRBV5-5 and TRBJ1-3, with D perhaps matching TRBD1 (5 bases). Looked up from germline, CDR1 is SGHKS and CDR2 is YYEKEE (reference sequence). The V end was cut by 3 bases, the J end by 0 bases, with 13 bases between. The CDR3 is 16 residues long. The CDR3 DNA sequence: TGTGCCAGCAGCTACCGGTCCGACAGCTCTGGAAACACCATATATTTT. Translating gives CASSYRSDSSGNTIYF.

The chain uses TRBV11-1 and TRBJ2-2, with 10 nucleotides matching TRBD1. J gave up 1 base and V 4 bases, and 6 bases lay outside the gene matches. The CDR3 is 17 residues long. The germline CDR1 and CDR2 sequences are SGHAT and FQDESV (reference sequence). The CDR3 loop reads CASSSPRDRGNTGELFF. CDR3 DNA: TGTGCCAGCAGCTCGCCCCGGGACAGGGGGAACACCGGGGAGCTGTTTTTT. The full variable domain, in which reference TRBV11-1 and TRBJ2-2 provide the parts outside the CDR3, is EAEVAQSPRYKITEKSQAVAFWCDPISGHATLYWYRQILGQGPELLVQFQDESVVDDSQLPKDRFSAERLKGVDSTLKIQPAELGDSAMYLCASSSPRDRGNTGELFFGEGSRLTVL.

This chain joins TRBV18 and TRBJ1-1; TRBD1 aligns across 7 bases. CDR1 is KGHSH, CDR2 LQKENI, per germline. Trimming took 7 bases from V and 4 from J; bases not matched to a gene: 12. This CDR3 spans 15 amino acids. The chain's CDR3 is CASFNLLSGGTEAFF. CDR3 bases: TGTGCCAGCTTCAACTTACTGTCAGGGGGCACTGAAGCTTTCTTT. Supplemented by reference TRBV18 and TRBJ1-1, the full variable domain reads NAGVMQNPRHLVRRRGQEARLRCSPMKGHSHVYWYRQLPEEGLKFMVYLQKENIIDESGMPKERFSAEFPKEGPSILRIQQVVRGDSAAYFCASFNLLSGGTEAFFGQGTRLTVV.

The chain combines TRBV7-9 with TRBJ2-3; TRBD2 is a possible D gene (6 bases). Trimming removed 8 bases from V and 1 base from J, with 13 bases in between. CDR3 length: 14 amino acids. Germline CDR1 SEHNR, CDR2 FQNEAQ (reference sequence). The CDR3 DNA reads TGTGCCAGCGGCACTGGAGGGGGCACAGATACGCAGTATTTT. It is translated as CASGTGGGTDTQYF.

CDR3 sequence reads: CAISEPRRGGEAFF. CDR3 coding DNA: TGTGCCATCAGTGAGCCCAGACGAGGAGGTGAAGCTTTCTTT. This chain joins TRBV10-3 and TRBJ1-1; D remains ambiguous. The CDR3 has 14 amino acids. V lost 2 bases to trimming and J lost 7 bases, with 14 bases between them. Germline loops: CDR1 ENHRY, CDR2 SYGVKD.

The chain uses TRBV19 and TRBJ1-1; perhaps TRBD1 as D (6 bases). This CDR3 region has 14 residues. Germline loops: CDR1 LNHDA, CDR2 SQIVND (reference sequence). With 5 bases removed from V and 1 base from J, the gap between germline ends came to 11 bases. The DNA of the CDR3 is TGTGCCAGTAGTGCACAGGGAACGAACACTGAAGCTTTCTTT. Translation: CASSAQGTNTEAFF.

The chain employs TRBV6-6 and TRBJ1-1; D unresolved. The germline V gene encodes CDR1 MNHNY and CDR2 SVGAGI (reference sequence). Trimming stripped 7 bases from V and 1 base from J, with 13 bases between. The CDR3 totals 14 residues. This chain's CDR3 is CASKNEVRNTEAFF. The CDR3, as DNA: TGTGCCAGCAAGAATGAGGTGAGGAACACTGAAGCTTTCTTT.

The chain joins TRBV5-8 to TRBJ2-2; 10 nucleotides align to TRBD1. The CDR3 runs 17 residues. V shed 3 bases, J shed 5 bases, and the junction held 10 bases outside the gene matches. CDR1 and CDR2 from the germline V gene are SGHTS and YDEGEE. As DNA, the CDR3 is TGTGCCAGCAGCTCTTGGTACCGACAGGGGGCGACCGGGGAGCTGTTTTTT. Translated: CASSSWYRQGATGELFF.

The rearrangement uses TRBV9 and TRBJ1-2; TRBD1 matches 9 bases. CDR1 is SGDLS and CDR2 is YYNGEE in the germline V gene. The CDR3 loop spans 14 amino acids. V lost 4 bases and J lost 3; bases outside the gene matches: 4. The CDR3 reads CASSRDRAHYGYTF. DNA of the CDR3: TGTGCCAGCAGCCGGGACAGGGCTCACTATGGCTACACCTTC.

The chain recombines TRBV5-4 with TRBJ1-6; tentatively, D is TRBD1 (5 bases). The germline V and J ends were trimmed by 4 bases and 12 bases, with 17 bases remaining between them. This CDR3 contains 14 residues. Germline V CDR1 and CDR2: SGHNT, YYREEE (reference sequence). The DNA for the CDR3 is TGTGCCAGCAGCCCCGGGGCCGGAAAGGAACCCCTCCACTTT. This translates into CASSPGAGKEPLHF.

This clone was recorded a few times. A junction end diverges from the germline sequence, so it may reflect a read error. This rearrangement joins TRBV18 to TRBJ2-7; the D gene is possibly TRBD1 (6 bases). CDR1 is KGHSH, CDR2 LQKENI, per germline. The CDR3 is 12 amino acids. CDR3 nucleotide sequence: TGTGCCAGCTCACGCTCGTTGGACAGCTGGTCCTTC. Translated, it gives CASSRSLDSWSF.

The genes are TRBV7-9 and TRBJ2-7; the match to TRBD1 covers 10 bases. CDR1 is SEHNR and CDR2 is FQNEAQ in the germline V gene (reference sequence). J lost 2 bases, V lost 5 bases, and 9 bases had no gene match. The CDR3 runs to 16 residues. CDR3 in DNA: TGTGCCAGCAGCCCGTGGGTCGGACAGGGGGCCTACGAGCAGTACTTC. This translates into CASSPWVGQGAYEQYF.

This rearrangement joins TRBV5-6 to TRBJ2-2; D possibly matches TRBD1 or TRBD2 (5 bases each). Between the trimmed V and J ends, which lost 0 bases and 6 bases, there was a span of 9 bases. Germline CDR1 and CDR2: SGHDT and YYEEEE. This CDR3 has 14 residues. In DNA form, the CDR3 reads TGTGCCAGCAGCTTGGGGATGGGGGCCGGGGAGCTGTTTTTT. Translated: CASSLGMGAGELFF.

This chain uses TRBV9 with TRBJ2-1; the D gene could be TRBD1 or TRBD2 (6 bases each). The CDR3 is made up of 16 amino acids. CDR1 and CDR2 from the germline V gene are SGDLS and YYNGEE. V lost 3 bases to trimming and J lost 3 bases, with 16 bases between them. The CDR3 bases are TGTGCCAGCAGCGACCGTCGAGGGGGGCTCTACAATGAGCAGTTCTTC. This encodes CASSDRRGGLYNEQFF.

The V gene is TRBV7-9, the J gene TRBJ1-1; D unresolved. Germline V gene data show CDR1 as SEHNR and CDR2 as FQNEAQ (reference sequence). The CDR3 loop spans 15 amino acids. Trimming left V 5 bases short and J 0 bases short, with 13 bases between. In DNA, the CDR3 is TGTGCCAGCAGCATCGCCGGGCAGCTGAACACTGAAGCTTTCTTT. This translates into CASSIAGQLNTEAFF.

The chain couples TRBV7-2 to TRBJ2-7, with TRBD1 as a possible D gene (5 bases). This CDR3 comprises 15 residues. V lost 4 bases and J 0 bases, leaving 13 bases between the germline ends. Germline V gene lookup returns CDR1 SGHTA and CDR2 FQGNSA. The CDR3 sequence is CASSSGLGFSYEQYF. The CDR3 nucleotides read TGTGCCAGCAGCTCAGGGTTGGGTTTCTCCTACGAGCAGTACTTC.

In its sample, this clone was seen once. The chain uses TRBV29-1 and TRBJ2-2, with D unresolved. Trimming pared 4 bases from V and 2 bases from J, leaving 14 bases between. The V gene's germline CDR1 is SQVTM and CDR2 ANQGSEA. The CDR3 has 15 amino acids. As DNA, the CDR3 is TGCAGCGTTGTCGGGCCAGACGCAAACACCGGGGAGCTGTTTTTT. Translating it yields CSVVGPDANTGELFF.

CDR3 amino acids: CASIRGPNYGYTF. The CDR3 bases are TGTGCCAGTATCCGAGGGCCTAACTATGGCTACACCTTC. The V gene is TRBV19, the J gene TRBJ1-2; D is unclear. Germline-derived CDR1 and CDR2 are LNHDA and SQIVND (reference sequence). The length of the CDR3 is 13 residues. The V gene lost 7 bases and the J gene lost 0 bases, with 9 bases spanning the gap.

This clone was counted between two and nine times. The genes are TRBV7-3 and TRBJ1-1; a possible D gene is TRBD1 (6 bases). The CDR3 is 15 amino acids. V lost 3 bases and J 3 bases, leaving 14 bases between the germline ends. Germline V gives CDR1 SGHTA, CDR2 FQGTGA. This CDR3 is CASSLHRDGYTEAFF. The CDR3 region has the DNA TGTGCCAGCAGCTTGCACAGGGATGGTTACACTGAAGCTTTCTTT. The full variable domain, its missing parts supplied by reference TRBV7-3 and TRBJ1-1, is GAGVSQTPSNKVTEKGKYVELRCDPISGHTALYWYRQSLGQGPEFLIYFQGTGAADDSGLPNDRFFAVRPEGSVSTLKIQRTERGDSAVYLCASSLHRDGYTEAFFGQGTRLTVV.

This sequence joins TRBV30 and TRBJ1-5; D not resolved. Trimming pared 0 bases from V and 5 bases from J, leaving 14 bases between. Germline CDR1 and CDR2: GTSNPN and SVGIG (reference sequence). The length of the CDR3 is 15 residues. The CDR3 DNA follows: TGTGCCTGGAGTGTACTGGGAGGGTGGGATCAGCCCCAGCATTTT. Protein product: CAWSVLGGWDQPQHF.

The DNA for the CDR3 is TGTGCCAGCAGCTTGGAAGCGTCAAGCGATGAGCAGTTCTTC. Amino acid sequence: CASSLEASSDEQFF. This sequence joins TRBV5-4 and TRBJ2-1, with D uncertain. The CDR3 contains 14 residues. The V gene lost 0 bases and the J gene lost 8 bases, with 12 bases spanning the gap. Germline V lookup: CDR1 SGHNT, CDR2 YYREEE (reference sequence).

The chain is built from TRBV2 and TRBJ2-7; the D gene is possibly TRBD2 (5 bases). Trimming cost V 6 bases and J 3 bases, with 9 bases left between them. Germline V CDR1 and CDR2: SNHLY, FYNNEI. The CDR3 consists of 12 residues. CDR3 residues: CASRPGSYEQYF. The DNA for the CDR3 is TGTGCCAGCAGACCGGGGAGCTACGAGCAGTACTTC. The full variable domain, in which reference TRBV2 and TRBJ2-7 provide the parts outside the CDR3, is EPEVTQTPSHQVTQMGQEVILRCVPISNHLYFYWYRQILGQKVEFLVSFYNNEISEKSEIFDDQFSVERPDGSNFTLKIRSTKLEDSAMYFCASRPGSYEQYFGPGTRLTVT.

The chain joins TRBV14 to TRBJ1-3; no firm D call. V shed 4 bases and J shed 0 bases, with 16 bases lying between them. The CDR3 consists of 17 residues. CDR1 and CDR2 (germline): SGHDN, FVKESK. Written as DNA, the CDR3 is TGTGCCAGCAGCCCGCTCGGGATTGGCCTCTCTGGAAACACCATATATTTT. It specifies CASSPLGIGLSGNTIYF.